This TCR beta chain is from a study of CXCR3-negative and CXCR3-positive naive CD8 T cells. Study-level points and caveats: Each naive subset displayed comparably high diversity, whereas memory CD8+ cells displayed much lower diversity.

The method, 5' RACE with UMI labels, was used to prepare the TRB cDNA libraries. TCRdb re-called the 5' RACE reads and gives one entry per CDR3 protein, without DNA. This table holds roughly 70,000 distinct CDR3 sequences. The CDR3 contains 15 residues. Germline V gives CDR1 MGHDK, CDR2 SYGVNS. As for this clonotype: No antigen is known for it.

The clonotype originates from a human donor in good health. Some clones in this sample may be carry-over from other donors' samples. The specimen was naive CXCR3- CD8+ T cells from blood. Subset given: CD45RO-CCR7+CD27+CD95- naive CD8+ T cells lacking CXCR3 (TNR3-). The V gene is TRBV25-1, the J gene TRBJ2-1; the TRBD2 assignment by TCRdb is unverifiable without DNA. The CDR3 here is CASSEPGRAMNEQFF.